This TCR beta chain was profiled in a study of beta chain features in type 1 diabetes. Study as a whole: Analysis included 100 million to 140 million sorted cells drawn from all samples. Study outcomes and limitations: Naive, central memory and Treg TCRB repertoires appeared more alike in patients than in healthy donors. Within each of all four CD4+ subsets, Type 1 diabetes patients had TCRB CDR3s that were moderately but significantly shorter.

Expressed TCRB transcripts were sequenced because the entire RNA isolate underwent reverse transcription. The table came from immunoSEQ multiplex PCR; TCRdb's copy has only in-frame clones and leaves some out. Here the sample spans roughly 730,000 clones, over 10% being singletons. This clone was recorded a few times. The antigen is not known. Trimming left V 1 base short and J 2 bases short, with 8 bases between. Germline-derived CDR1 and CDR2 are SGHTA and FQGNSA. The length of the CDR3 is 14 residues. The rearrangement joins TRBV7-2 to TRBJ1-2, with D uncertain. The receptor's source is a man younger than 30 with type 1 diabetes. The sequenced sample was naive CD4+ T cells from blood. This CDR3 is CASSLEGYNYGYTF. In nucleotides, the CDR3 is TGTGCCAGCAGCTTAGAAGGGTACAACTATGGCTACACCTTC.